This passage covers 20 T cell receptor beta chains from one sample sequenced in a study of T-cell reconstitution after alpha-beta-depleted transplantation in children (dated by TCRdb to 2015 to 2016). Library method: PCR. Sequencing instrument: Illumina HiSeq 2500. To normalize quantification of the TCRbeta repertoire, the TCR libraries were built with molecular barcoding that relied on unique molecular identifiers. Clones were called with MiXCR by TCRdb after fastp trimmed the public reads at Q25, and only in-frame beta chains were retained. Each CDR3 protein appears once, grouped with its most common genes and DNA. Across this sample there are 200,000 to 250,000 distinct CDR3 sequences, with around 9.5% seen only once. The ten largest clones add up to 6.2% of the sample. The source material was PBMCs from the stem cell graft donor, sampled from the stem cell graft. These receptor sequences come from a human donor who donated a stem cell graft to a child with acute lymphoblastic leukemia.

V and J are TRBV5-1 and TRBJ2-1; D uncertain. This CDR3 has 16 residues. V was cut by 0 bases and J by 1 base, with 11 bases left in between. Germline CDR1 SGHRS, CDR2 YFSETQ. DNA for the CDR3: TGCGCCAGCAGCTTGGTTGTTCGTGGTTCCTACAATGAGCAGTTCTTC. Its translation is CASSLVVRGSYNEQFF.

This clonotype was observed at least ten times. The chain joins TRBV4-3 to TRBJ1-5, with 10 bases identical to TRBD1. In germline, CDR1 is LGHNA, CDR2 YSLEER. The CDR3 consists of 17 residues. V lost 1 base and J lost 5; bases outside the gene matches: 8. CDR3 in amino acids: CASSQGPGQGPDQPQHF. CDR3 sequence (DNA): TGCGCCAGCAGCCAAGGCCCGGGACAGGGGCCTGATCAGCCCCAGCATTTT.

This clonotype appeared many times. The genes are TRBV29-1 and TRBJ2-2, with 9 bases lining up with TRBD1. This CDR3 region has 14 residues. V gave up 7 bases and J gave up 5 bases; unmatched junction bases: 8. The germline CDR1 and CDR2 sequences are SQVTM and ANQGSEA. CDR3 nucleotides: TGCAGCGGGACCGGGACAGGGAGAACCGGGGAGCTGTTTTTT. Translation gives CSGTGTGRTGELFF.

This clonotype appeared many times. The chain has TRBV3-1 and TRBJ2-1, with D unresolved. The CDR3 runs 12 residues. Germline V lookup: CDR1 LGHDT, CDR2 YNNKEL (reference sequence). V was clipped by 4 bases and J by 4 bases, with 5 bases between them. The CDR3 here is CASSLPYNEQFF. In nucleotides, the CDR3 is TGTGCCAGCAGCCTCCCTTACAATGAGCAGTTCTTC.

This clonotype has more than one count but fewer than ten. This chain uses TRBV27 with TRBJ1-5; a weak D match, TRBD1 (6 bases). The CDR3 totals 16 residues. The V and J ends lost 8 bases and 3 bases respectively, with 20 bases between them. Looked up from germline, CDR1 is MNHEY and CDR2 is SMNVEV (reference sequence). The CDR3 here is CASSNAGDGDNQPQHF. In nucleotides, the CDR3 is TGTGCCAGCTCAAACGCAGGGGATGGGGACAATCAGCCCCAGCATTTT.

The gene calls are TRBV5-1 and TRBJ1-6; D gene ambiguous. The germline V gene has CDR1 SGHRS and CDR2 YFSETQ. This CDR3 comprises 13 residues. V lost 0 bases to trimming and J lost 9 bases, with 7 bases between them. The CDR3 spells CASSLEGASPLHF. In DNA, the CDR3 is TGCGCCAGCAGCTTGGAAGGAGCTTCACCCCTCCACTTT.

V is TRBV29-1 and J is TRBJ1-1; D ambiguous. The CDR3 extends over 10 amino acids. The V gene's germline CDR1 is SQVTM and CDR2 ANQGSEA. Trimming pared 4 bases from V and 11 bases from J, leaving 11 bases between. CDR3 sequence (DNA): TGCAGCGTTGGGCAGCCGGAGGCTTTCTTT. It yields the protein CSVGQPEAFF.

At least ten counts were recorded for this clonotype. The rearrangement joins TRBV9 to TRBJ2-3; no clear D. Trimming left V 0 bases short and J 11 bases short, with 4 bases between. The CDR3 extends over 10 amino acids. CDR1 is SGDLS, CDR2 YYNGEE, per germline. This CDR3 reads CASSVDGQYF. The CDR3 DNA reads as TGTGCCAGCAGCGTAGACGGGCAGTATTTT.

This clonotype was seen a few times. The chain employs TRBV5-1 and TRBJ1-1, with D possibly matching TRBD1 (5 bases). The CDR3 has 14 amino acids. Germline CDR1 SGHRS, CDR2 YFSETQ. Trimming stripped 3 bases from V and 3 bases from J, with 12 bases between. CDR3 DNA: TGCGCCAGCAGCTGGGACGGGGCGGACACTGAAGCTTTCTTT. As protein: CASSWDGADTEAFF.

This clonotype came up a few times. CDR3 residues: CASSPGTGFSYEQYF. The CDR3 bases are TGCGCCAGCAGCCCCGGGACAGGGTTCTCCTACGAGCAGTACTTC. The chain recombines TRBV5-1 with TRBJ2-7; 9 nucleotides line up with TRBD1. The V gene end was trimmed by 4 bases and the J gene end by 0 bases; junction bases not matched to a gene: 5. Germline loops: CDR1 SGHRS, CDR2 YFSETQ. The CDR3 has 15 amino acids.

J is TRBJ2-7 and V is TRBV27; D may be TRBD2 (5 bases). This CDR3 comprises 14 residues. Germline assignment: CDR1 MNHEY and CDR2 SMNVEV (reference sequence). Trimming took 3 bases from V and 1 from J, leaving 10 bases between them. CDR3 DNA: TGTGCCAGCAGTTTTTACGGGGAATCCTACGAGCAGTACTTC. This sequence encodes CASSFYGESYEQYF.

Ten or more counts support this clonotype. The chain combines TRBV4-1 with TRBJ2-1; 7 positions match TRBD1. V dropped 1 base and J dropped 8; count of bases not matched to a gene: 5. CDR3 length: 14 residues. Germline V CDR1 and CDR2: MGHRA, YSYEKL. The CDR3 DNA reads TGCGCCAGCAGCCAAGCGACAGGGAAGGATGAGCAGTTCTTC. Protein sequence: CASSQATGKDEQFF.

This clonotype was observed a few times. The chain combines TRBV11-2 with TRBJ2-5; 9 nucleotides align to TRBD2. The J segment lost 3 bases and the V segment lost 6 bases, leaving 5 bases of the junction unmatched. This CDR3 has 14 residues. The V gene's germline CDR1 is SGHAT and CDR2 FQNNGV. The chain's CDR3 is CASRASGAEETQYF. CDR3 in DNA: TGTGCCAGCAGGGCTAGCGGGGCAGAAGAGACCCAGTACTTC.

This clonotype was recorded at least ten times. This sequence joins TRBV9 and TRBJ2-3; no definite D call. Trimming left V 0 bases short and J 1 base short, with 9 bases between. Germline CDR1 and CDR2: SGDLS and YYNGEE. The CDR3 is 15 residues long. The CDR3 protein is CASSVATGGTDTQYF. The CDR3 nucleotides are TGTGCCAGCAGCGTAGCTACGGGCGGCACAGATACGCAGTATTTT.

This clonotype was detected ten times or more. The rearrangement links TRBV5-6 to TRBJ2-7; 9 nucleotides agree with TRBD1. Per the germline V gene, CDR1 is SGHDT and CDR2 is YYEEEE. This CDR3 has 16 residues. The V and J ends lost 2 bases and 3 bases, in that order; junction bases with no gene match: 9. CDR3 sequence: CASSFLKDRGNYEQYF. Written as DNA, the CDR3 is TGTGCCAGCAGCTTCCTGAAGGACAGGGGAAACTACGAGCAGTACTTC.

The sample holds many counts of this clonotype. This chain joins TRBV10-2 and TRBJ2-1; maybe TRBD1 (6 bases). Trimming removed 4 bases at V and 1 base at J, with 17 bases between. CDR3 length equals 17 residues. Germline CDR1 reads WSHSY; CDR2 reads SAAADI. CDR3 sequence reads: CASSVRTSRGSYNEQFF. The CDR3 DNA sequence: TGCGCCAGCAGTGTTCGGACATCAAGGGGGTCCTACAATGAGCAGTTCTTC.

The chain carries TRBV7-2 and TRBJ2-3, with TRBD2 as a possible D gene (6 bases). Trimming pared 4 bases from V and 4 bases from J, leaving 15 bases between. From germline, CDR1 is SGHTA and CDR2 FQGNSA. The CDR3 is made up of 15 amino acids. CDR3 amino acids: CASSSQVGGSDTQYF. In DNA form, the CDR3 reads TGTGCCAGCAGCTCGCAAGTGGGGGGTTCAGATACGCAGTATTTT. The complete variable domain, with remaining parts taken from reference TRBV7-2 and TRBJ2-3, reads GAGVSQSPSNKVTEKGKDVELRCDPISGHTALYWYRQSLGQGLEFLIYFQGNSAPDKSGLPSDRFSAERTGGSVSTLTIQRTQQEDSAVYLCASSSQVGGSDTQYFGPGTRLTVL.

This clonotype was counted at least ten times. V and J are TRBV6-5 and TRBJ2-5; 16 bases are shared with TRBD2. The V segment lost 2 bases and the J segment 3 bases; nucleotides outside the gene matches: 0. The CDR3 has 16 residues. The germline V gene has CDR1 MNHEY and CDR2 SVGAGI. The CDR3 sequence: CASSYGTSGGEETQYF. As DNA, the CDR3 is TGTGCCAGCAGTTACGGGACTAGCGGGGGGGAAGAGACCCAGTACTTC.

The chain carries TRBV6-5 and TRBJ1-2, with 10 bases aligning to TRBD1. Germline assignment: CDR1 MNHEY and CDR2 SVGAGI. This CDR3 region has 15 residues. The trim removed 0 bases at V and 7 bases at J, leaving 5 bases unmatched. CDR3 sequence (DNA): TGTGCCAGCAGTTACTCGAGACAGGGGGCGGGTGGCTACACCTTC. Translating it yields CASSYSRQGAGGYTF.

The V and J genes are TRBV12-3 or TRBV12-4 and TRBJ1-3; no firm D call. The CDR3 spans 18 residues. Trimming took 0 bases from V and 0 from J, leaving 15 bases between them. The CDR3 DNA follows: TGTGCCAGCAGTTTAGCTGCCCGGGCAGCTAGCTCTGGAAACACCATATATTTT. Protein sequence: CASSLAARAASSGNTIYF.